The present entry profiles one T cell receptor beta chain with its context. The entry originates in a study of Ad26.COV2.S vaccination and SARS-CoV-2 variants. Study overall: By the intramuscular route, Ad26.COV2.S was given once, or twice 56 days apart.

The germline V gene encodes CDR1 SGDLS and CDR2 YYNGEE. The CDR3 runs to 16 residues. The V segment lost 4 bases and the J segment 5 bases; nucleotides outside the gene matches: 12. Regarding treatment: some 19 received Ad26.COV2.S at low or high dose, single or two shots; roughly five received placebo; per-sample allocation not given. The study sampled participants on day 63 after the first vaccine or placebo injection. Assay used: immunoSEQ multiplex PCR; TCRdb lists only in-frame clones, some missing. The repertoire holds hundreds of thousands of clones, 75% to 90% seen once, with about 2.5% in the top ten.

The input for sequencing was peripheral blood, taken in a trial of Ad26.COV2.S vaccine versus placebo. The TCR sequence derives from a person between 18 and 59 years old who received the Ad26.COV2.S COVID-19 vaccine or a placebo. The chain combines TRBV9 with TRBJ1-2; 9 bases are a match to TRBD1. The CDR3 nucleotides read TGTGCCAGCAGCCCTGATCCCGGGACAGGGACATATGGCTACACCTTC. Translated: CASSPDPGTGTYGYTF. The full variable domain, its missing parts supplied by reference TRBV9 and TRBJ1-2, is DSGVTQTPKHLITATGQRVTLRCSPRSGDLSVYWYQQSLDQGLQFLIQYYNGEERAKGNILERFSAQQFPDLHSELNLSSLELGDSALYFCASSPDPGTGTYGYTFGSGTRLTVV.